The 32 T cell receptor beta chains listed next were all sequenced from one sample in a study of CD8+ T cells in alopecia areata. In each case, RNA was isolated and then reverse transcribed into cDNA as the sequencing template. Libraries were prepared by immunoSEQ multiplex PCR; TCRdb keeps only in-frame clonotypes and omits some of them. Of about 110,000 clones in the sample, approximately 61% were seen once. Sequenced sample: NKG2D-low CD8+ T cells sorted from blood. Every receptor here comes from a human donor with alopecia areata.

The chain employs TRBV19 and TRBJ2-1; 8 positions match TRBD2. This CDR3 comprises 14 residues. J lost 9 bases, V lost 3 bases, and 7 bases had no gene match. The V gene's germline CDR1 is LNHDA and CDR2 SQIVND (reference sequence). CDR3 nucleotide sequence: TGTGCCAGTAGTATTCGGGGGCTAGCGGGTGAGCAGTTCTTC. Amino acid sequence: CASSIRGLAGEQFF.

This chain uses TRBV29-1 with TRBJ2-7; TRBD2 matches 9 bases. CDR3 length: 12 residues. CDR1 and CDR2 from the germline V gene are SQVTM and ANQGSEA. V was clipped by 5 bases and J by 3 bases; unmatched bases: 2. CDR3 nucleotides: TGCAGCGTTCTAGCGGGATACTACGAGCAGTACTTC. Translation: CSVLAGYYEQYF.

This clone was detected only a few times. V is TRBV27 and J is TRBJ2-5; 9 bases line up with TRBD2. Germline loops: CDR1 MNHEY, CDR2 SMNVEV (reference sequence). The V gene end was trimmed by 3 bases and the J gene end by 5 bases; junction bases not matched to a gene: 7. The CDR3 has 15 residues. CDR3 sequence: CASSFGGRADETQYF. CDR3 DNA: TGTGCCAGCAGTTTCGGCGGGAGGGCCGATGAGACCCAGTACTTC.

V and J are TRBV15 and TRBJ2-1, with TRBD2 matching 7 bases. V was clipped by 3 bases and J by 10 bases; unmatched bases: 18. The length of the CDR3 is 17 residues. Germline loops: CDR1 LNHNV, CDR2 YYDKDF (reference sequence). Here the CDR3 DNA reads TGTGCCACCAGCAGTCAAACCGGACTAGGACCATCCTACGAGCAGTTCTTC. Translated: CATSSQTGLGPSYEQFF.

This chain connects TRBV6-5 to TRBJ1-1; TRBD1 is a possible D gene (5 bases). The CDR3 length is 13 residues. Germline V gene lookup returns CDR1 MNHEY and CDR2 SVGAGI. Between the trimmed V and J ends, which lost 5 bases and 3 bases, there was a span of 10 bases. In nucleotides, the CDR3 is TGTGCCAGCAGTCCTGGGGGGGACACTGAAGCTTTCTTT. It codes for CASSPGGDTEAFF.

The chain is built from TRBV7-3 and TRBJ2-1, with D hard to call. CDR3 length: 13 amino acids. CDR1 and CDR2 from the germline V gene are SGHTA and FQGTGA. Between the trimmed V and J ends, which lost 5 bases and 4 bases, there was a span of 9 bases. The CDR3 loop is CASSPDGYNEQFF. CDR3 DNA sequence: TGTGCCAGCAGCCCGGACGGGTACAATGAGCAGTTCTTC.

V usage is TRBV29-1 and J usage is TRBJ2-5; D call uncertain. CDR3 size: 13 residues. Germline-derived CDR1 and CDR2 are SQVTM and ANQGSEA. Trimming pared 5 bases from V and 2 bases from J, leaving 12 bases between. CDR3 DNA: TGCAGCGTTCATTACCGCAGGCAAGAGACCCAGTACTTC. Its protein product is CSVHYRRQETQYF.

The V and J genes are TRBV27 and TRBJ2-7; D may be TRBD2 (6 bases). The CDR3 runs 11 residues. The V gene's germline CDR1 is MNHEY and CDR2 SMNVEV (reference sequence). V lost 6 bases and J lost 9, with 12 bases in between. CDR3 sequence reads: CASSQGGVQYF. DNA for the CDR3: TGTGCCAGCAGCCAAGGCGGGGTGCAGTACTTC.

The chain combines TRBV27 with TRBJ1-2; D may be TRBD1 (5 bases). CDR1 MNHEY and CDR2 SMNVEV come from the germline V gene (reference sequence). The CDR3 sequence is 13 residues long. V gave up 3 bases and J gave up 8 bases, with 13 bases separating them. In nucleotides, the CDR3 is TGTGCCAGCAGTTTCTCTCAGGGAGGGGGCTACACCTTC. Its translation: CASSFSQGGGYTF.

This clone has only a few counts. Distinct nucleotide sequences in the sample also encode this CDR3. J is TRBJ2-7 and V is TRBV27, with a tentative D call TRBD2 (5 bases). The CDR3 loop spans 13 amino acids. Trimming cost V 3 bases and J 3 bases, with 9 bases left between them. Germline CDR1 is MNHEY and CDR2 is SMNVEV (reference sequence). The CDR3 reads CASSLSSGYEQYF. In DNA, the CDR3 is TGTGCCAGCAGTTTGTCCAGCGGCTACGAGCAGTACTTC.

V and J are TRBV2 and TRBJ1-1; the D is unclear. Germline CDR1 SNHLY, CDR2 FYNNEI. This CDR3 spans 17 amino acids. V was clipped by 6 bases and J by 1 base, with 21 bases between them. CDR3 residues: CASSPTVWGAQNTEAFF. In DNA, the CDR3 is TGTGCCAGCAGCCCCACCGTGTGGGGAGCGCAGAACACTGAAGCTTTCTTT.

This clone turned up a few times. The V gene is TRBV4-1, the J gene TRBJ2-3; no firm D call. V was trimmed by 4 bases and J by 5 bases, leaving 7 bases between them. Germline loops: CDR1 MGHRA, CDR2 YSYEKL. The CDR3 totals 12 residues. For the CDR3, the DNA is TGCGCCAGCAGCCTCGAAAAAGATACGCAGTATTTT. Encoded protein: CASSLEKDTQYF.

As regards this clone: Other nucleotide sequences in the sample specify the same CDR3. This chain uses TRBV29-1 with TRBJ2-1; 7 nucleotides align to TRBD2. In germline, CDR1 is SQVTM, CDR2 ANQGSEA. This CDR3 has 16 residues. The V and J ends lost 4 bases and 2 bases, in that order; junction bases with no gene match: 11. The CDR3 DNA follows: TGCAGCGTTGTTGGGGGGGAGGGTAGGACCTACAATGAGCAGTTCTTC. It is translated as CSVVGGEGRTYNEQFF.

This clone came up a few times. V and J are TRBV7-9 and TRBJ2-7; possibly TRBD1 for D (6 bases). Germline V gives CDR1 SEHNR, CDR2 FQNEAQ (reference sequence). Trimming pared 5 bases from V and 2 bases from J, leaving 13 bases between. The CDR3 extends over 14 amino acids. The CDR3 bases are TGTGCCAGCAGCCAGACGACAGGTACCTACGAGCAGTACTTC. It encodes CASSQTTGTYEQYF.

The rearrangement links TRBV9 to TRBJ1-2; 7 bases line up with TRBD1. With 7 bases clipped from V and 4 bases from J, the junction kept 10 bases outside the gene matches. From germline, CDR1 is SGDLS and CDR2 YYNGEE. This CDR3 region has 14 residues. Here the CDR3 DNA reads TGTGCCAGCGGCCCTGGGGGACAGCTCTATGGCTACACCTTC. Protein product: CASGPGGQLYGYTF.

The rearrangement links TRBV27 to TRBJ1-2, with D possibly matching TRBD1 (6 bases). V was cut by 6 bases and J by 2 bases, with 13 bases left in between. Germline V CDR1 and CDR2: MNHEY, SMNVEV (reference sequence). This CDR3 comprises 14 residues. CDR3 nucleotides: TGTGCCAGCAGACTGGGGGGCTTGAACTATGGCTACACCTTC. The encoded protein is CASRLGGLNYGYTF.

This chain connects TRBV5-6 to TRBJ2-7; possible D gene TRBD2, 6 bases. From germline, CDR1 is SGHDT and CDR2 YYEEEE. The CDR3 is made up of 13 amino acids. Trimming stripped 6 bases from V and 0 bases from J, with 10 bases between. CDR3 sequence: CASKDGSSYEQYF. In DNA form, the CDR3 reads TGTGCCAGCAAGGACGGGAGCTCCTACGAGCAGTACTTC.

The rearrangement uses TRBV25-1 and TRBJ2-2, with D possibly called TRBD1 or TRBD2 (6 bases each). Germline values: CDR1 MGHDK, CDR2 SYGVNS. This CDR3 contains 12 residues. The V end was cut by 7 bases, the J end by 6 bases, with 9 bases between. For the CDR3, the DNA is TGTGCCAGCAAGGAGGGGGCCGGGGAGCTGTTTTTT. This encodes CASKEGAGELFF.

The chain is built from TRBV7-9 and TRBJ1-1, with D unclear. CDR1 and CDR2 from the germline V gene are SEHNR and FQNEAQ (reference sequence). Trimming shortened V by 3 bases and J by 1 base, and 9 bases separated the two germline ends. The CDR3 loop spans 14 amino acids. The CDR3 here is CASSLSVTNTEAFF. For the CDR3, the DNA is TGTGCCAGCAGCTTGTCCGTGACGAACACTGAAGCTTTCTTT.

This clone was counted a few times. The CDR3 loop is CATSRVGRVTNTEAFF. The CDR3 DNA reads TGTGCCACCAGCAGAGTTGGCAGGGTAACGAACACTGAAGCTTTCTTT. The V and J genes are TRBV15 and TRBJ1-1; D possibly corresponds to TRBD1 (5 bases). The germline V and J ends were trimmed by 1 base and 1 base, with 13 bases remaining between them. Per the germline V gene, CDR1 is LNHNV and CDR2 is YYDKDF (reference sequence). The length of the CDR3 is 16 residues. Full variable domain (outside the CDR3, taken from reference TRBV15 and TRBJ1-1): DAMVIQNPRYQVTQFGKPVTLSCSQTLNHNVMYWYQQKSSQAPKLLFHYYDKDFNNEADTPDNFQSRRPNTSFCFLDIRSPGLGDTAMYLCATSRVGRVTNTEAFFGQGTRLTVV.

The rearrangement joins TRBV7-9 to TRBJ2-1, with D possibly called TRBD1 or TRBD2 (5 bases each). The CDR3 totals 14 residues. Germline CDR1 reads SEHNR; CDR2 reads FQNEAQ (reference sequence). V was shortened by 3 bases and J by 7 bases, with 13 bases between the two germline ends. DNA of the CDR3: TGTGCCAGCAGCTTGAGTGGGACCCAGAATGAGCAGTTCTTC. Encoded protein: CASSLSGTQNEQFF. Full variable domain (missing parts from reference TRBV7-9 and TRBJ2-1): DTGVSQNPRHKITKRGQNVTFRCDPISEHNRLYWYRQTLGQGPEFLTYFQNEAQLEKSRLLSDRFSAERPKGSFSTLEIQRTEQGDSAMYLCASSLSGTQNEQFFGPGTRLTVL.

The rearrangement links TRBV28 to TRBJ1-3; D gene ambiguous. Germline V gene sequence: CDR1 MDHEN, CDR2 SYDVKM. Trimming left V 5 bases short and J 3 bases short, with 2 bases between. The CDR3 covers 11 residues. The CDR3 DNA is TGTGCCAGCAGTATTGGAAACACCATATATTTT. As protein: CASSIGNTIYF.

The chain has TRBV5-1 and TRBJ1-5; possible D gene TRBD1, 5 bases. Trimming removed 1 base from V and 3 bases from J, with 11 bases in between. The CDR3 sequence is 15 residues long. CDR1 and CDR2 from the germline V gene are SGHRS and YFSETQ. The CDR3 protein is CASSLTGGFNQPQHF. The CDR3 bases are TGCGCCAGCAGCTTGACAGGAGGTTTCAATCAGCCCCAGCATTTT.

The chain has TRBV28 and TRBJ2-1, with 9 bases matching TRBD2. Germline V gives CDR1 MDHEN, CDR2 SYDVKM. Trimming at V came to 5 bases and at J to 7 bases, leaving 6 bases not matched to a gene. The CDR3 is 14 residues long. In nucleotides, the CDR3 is TGTGCCAGCAGTCCCGGACTAGCGCGTAATGAGCAGTTCTTC. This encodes CASSPGLARNEQFF.

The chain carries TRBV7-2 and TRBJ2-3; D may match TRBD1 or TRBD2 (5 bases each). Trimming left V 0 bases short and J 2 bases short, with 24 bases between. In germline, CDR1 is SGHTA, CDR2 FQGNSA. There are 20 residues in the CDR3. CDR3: CASSLAFSRSGGPTTDTQYF. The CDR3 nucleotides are TGTGCCAGCAGCTTAGCCTTCAGCCGAAGTGGGGGTCCGACCACAGATACGCAGTATTTT.

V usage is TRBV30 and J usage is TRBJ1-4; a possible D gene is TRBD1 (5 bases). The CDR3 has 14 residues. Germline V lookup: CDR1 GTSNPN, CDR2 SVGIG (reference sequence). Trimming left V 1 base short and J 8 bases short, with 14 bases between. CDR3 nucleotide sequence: TGTGCCTGGAGTGCAGCGGGGGAATGGGAAAAACTGTTTTTT. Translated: CAWSAAGEWEKLFF. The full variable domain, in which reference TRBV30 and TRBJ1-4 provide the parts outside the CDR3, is SQTIHQWPATLVQPVGSPLSLECTVEGTSNPNLYWYRQAAGRGLQLLFYSVGIGQISSEVPQNLSASRPQDRQFILSSKKLLLSDSGFYLCAWSAAGEWEKLFFGSGTQLSVL.

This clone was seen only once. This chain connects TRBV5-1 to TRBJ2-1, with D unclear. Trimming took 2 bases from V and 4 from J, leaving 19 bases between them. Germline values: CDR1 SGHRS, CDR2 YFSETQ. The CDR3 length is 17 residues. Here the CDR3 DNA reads TGCGCCAGCAGCTTAAACGCCAAGGCAGCAGTATACAATGAGCAGTTCTTC. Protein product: CASSLNAKAAVYNEQFF.

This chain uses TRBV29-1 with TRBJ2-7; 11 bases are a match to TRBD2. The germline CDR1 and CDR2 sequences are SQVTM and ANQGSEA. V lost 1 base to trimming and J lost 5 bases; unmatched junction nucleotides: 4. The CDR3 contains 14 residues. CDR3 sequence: CSVEGLAGRNEQYF. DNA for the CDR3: TGCAGCGTTGAAGGACTAGCGGGACGGAACGAGCAGTACTTC.

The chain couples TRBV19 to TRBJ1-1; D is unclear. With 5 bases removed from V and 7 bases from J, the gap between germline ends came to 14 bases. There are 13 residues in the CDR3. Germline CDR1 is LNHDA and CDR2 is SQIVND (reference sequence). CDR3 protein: CASSPHVAGEAFF. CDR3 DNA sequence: TGTGCCAGTAGTCCCCATGTGGCGGGTGAAGCTTTCTTT.

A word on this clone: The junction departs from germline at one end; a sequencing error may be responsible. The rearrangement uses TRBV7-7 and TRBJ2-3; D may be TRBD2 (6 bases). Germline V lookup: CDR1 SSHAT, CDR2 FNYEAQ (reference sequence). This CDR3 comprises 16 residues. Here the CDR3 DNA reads TGTGCTAGCAGCTTAGGAGGGCGAAAATGCCGAGATACGCAGTATTTT. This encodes CASSLGGRKCRDTQYF.

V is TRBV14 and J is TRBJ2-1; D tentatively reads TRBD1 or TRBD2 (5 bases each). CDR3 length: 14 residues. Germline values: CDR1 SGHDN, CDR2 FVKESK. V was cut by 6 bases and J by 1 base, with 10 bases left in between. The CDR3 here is CASSREGSYNEQFF. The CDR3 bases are TGTGCCAGCAGTCGAGAGGGGTCCTACAATGAGCAGTTCTTC.

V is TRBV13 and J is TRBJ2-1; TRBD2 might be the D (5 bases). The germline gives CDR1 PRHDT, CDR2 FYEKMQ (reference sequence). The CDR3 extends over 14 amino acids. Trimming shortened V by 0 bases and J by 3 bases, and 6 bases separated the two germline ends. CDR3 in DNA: TGTGCCAGCAGCTTAGGGACTAACTACAATGAGCAGTTCTTC. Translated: CASSLGTNYNEQFF.